What follows describes a single TCR beta chain. Antigen: not known. The CDR3 totals 12 residues. Germline CDR1 reads SGHTA; CDR2 reads FQGNSA. V was clipped by 1 base and J by 6 bases, with 7 bases between them. Since all of the isolated RNA was reverse transcribed, expressed TCRB transcripts were what got sequenced. The method was immunoSEQ multiplex PCR; TCRdb's version includes in-frame clones alone and lacks a portion of them. The sample carries more than 100,000 clones, roughly 17% recorded once. The data were taken from a study of beta chain features in type 1 diabetes. Study outcomes and limitations: Insertions at VDJ junctions were less frequent in type 1 diabetes patients. These patients also deleted more nucleotides at the same junctions. Sequencing from cDNA could over-represent high-TCR-expressing cells. Significant though moderate, a shortening of TCRB CDR3s appeared in all four CD4+ subsets of Type 1 diabetes patients.

The chain has TRBV7-2 and TRBJ2-7, with no clear D. The sequenced sample consisted of central memory CD4+ T cells from blood. This clonotype was obtained from a man aged 25 to 40 with type 1 diabetes. The CDR3 DNA reads as TGTGCCAGCAGCTTAGACTCTGGCGAGCAGTACTTC. Translation: CASSLDSGEQYF.